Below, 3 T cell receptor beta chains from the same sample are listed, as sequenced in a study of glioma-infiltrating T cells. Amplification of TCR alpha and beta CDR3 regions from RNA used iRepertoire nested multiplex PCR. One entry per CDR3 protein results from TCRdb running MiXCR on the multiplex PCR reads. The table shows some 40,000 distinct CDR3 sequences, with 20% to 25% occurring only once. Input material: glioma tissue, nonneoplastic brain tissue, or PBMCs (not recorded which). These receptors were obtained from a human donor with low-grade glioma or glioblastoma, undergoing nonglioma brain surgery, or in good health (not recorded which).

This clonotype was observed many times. The CDR3 loop is CASSPRDRVGPFYEQYF. For the CDR3, the DNA is TGTGCCAGCAGTCCCCGGGACAGGGTCGGGCCCTTCTACGAGCAGTACTTC. The V and J genes are TRBV28 and TRBJ2-7; 9 bases match TRBD1. The V segment lost 5 bases and the J segment 3 bases; nucleotides outside the gene matches: 14. This CDR3 is built from 17 residues. The germline V gene encodes CDR1 MDHEN and CDR2 SYDVKM. Drawing the rest from reference TRBV28 and TRBJ2-7, the complete variable domain is DVKVTQSSRYLVKRTGEKVFLECVQDMDHENMFWYRQDPGLGLRLIYFSYDVKMKEKGDIPEGYSVSREKKERFSLILESASTNQTSMYLCASSPRDRVGPFYEQYFGPGTRLTVT.

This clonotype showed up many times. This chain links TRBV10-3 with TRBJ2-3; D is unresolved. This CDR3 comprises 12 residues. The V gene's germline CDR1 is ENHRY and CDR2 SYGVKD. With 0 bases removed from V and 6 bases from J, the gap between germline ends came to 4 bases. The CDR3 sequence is CAISESGDTQYF. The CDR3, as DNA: TGTGCCATCAGTGAGTCGGGGGATACGCAGTATTTT.

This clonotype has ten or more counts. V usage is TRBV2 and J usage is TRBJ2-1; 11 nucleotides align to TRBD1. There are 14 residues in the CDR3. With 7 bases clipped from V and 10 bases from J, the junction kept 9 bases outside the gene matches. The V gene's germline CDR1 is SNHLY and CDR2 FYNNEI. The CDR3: CASIGQGASPEQFF. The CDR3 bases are TGTGCCAGCATAGGACAGGGGGCCTCTCCGGAGCAGTTCTTC.